The clone carrying this T cell receptor (beta chain) was seen repeatedly, ten times or more. The target antigen is unknown. The study left out patients who had uncontrolled infection, other autoimmune disease, pregnancy or lactation. Cells are PBMCs isolated from about 10 ml of fresh blood. The CDR3 length is 18 residues. From germline, CDR1 is SNHLY and CDR2 FYNNEI. Trimming removed 6 bases from V and 0 bases from J; junction bases left unmatched: 13. The source of the sample is a study of T cells in Graves' hyperthyroidism and ophthalmopathy. Notes on the study in general: With a median lead of around 6.7 months before onset, the model predicted ophthalmopathy.

Amplified TCR beta CDR3 regions derived from RNA transcripts. TCR CDR3 underwent first-round RT-PCR with the HTBI primer set. TCRdb reprocessed the multiplex PCR reads via MiXCR and lists one record per CDR3 protein. The repertoire has about 290,000 distinct CDR3 sequences, roughly 15% of them found once; the top ten carry 6.5% to 10%. Specimen: blood. This chain connects TRBV2 to TRBJ2-1; 8 nucleotides match TRBD2. The receptor comes from a woman between 40 and 50 years old with Graves' hyperthyroidism. CDR3 coding DNA: TGTGCCAGCAGAACTCAGACCTCCCTAGCGGGCTCCTACAATGAGCAGTTCTTC. Its translation is CASRTQTSLAGSYNEQFF.